Sequencing of this TCR beta chain was carried out in a study of blood T cell repertoires in COVID-19. As processed by the authors: Nucleated cell counts were estimated from reference gene primer amplification. TCRdb keeps only in-frame clones here, not all; method: immunoSEQ multiplex PCR. V, J and clone size derive from that table, while D and trimming were established from the DNA sequence. This sample has under 200,000 clones; under 90% occur once, and the top ten carry approximately 18%. The study recruited people aged 18 to 89 years across approximately 24 US areas. Cohorts were determined from participant-reported clinical history. Before being deemed recovered, Cohort 3 donors had two negative PCRs, clearance, or symptom resolution. The sample was PBMCs or T cells enriched from blood (not recorded which). The TCR sequence derives from a man in his sixties who had recovered from COVID-19.

The CDR3 DNA reads as TGTGCCTGGAGTGAAGCGGCCGGATACGAGCAGTACTTC. It yields the protein CAWSEAAGYEQYF. The chain employs TRBV30 and TRBJ2-7, with D tentatively TRBD2 (5 bases). The CDR3 is 13 amino acids. Germline V gives CDR1 GTSNPN, CDR2 SVGIG (reference sequence). V was cut by 1 base and J by 4 bases, with 11 bases left in between.